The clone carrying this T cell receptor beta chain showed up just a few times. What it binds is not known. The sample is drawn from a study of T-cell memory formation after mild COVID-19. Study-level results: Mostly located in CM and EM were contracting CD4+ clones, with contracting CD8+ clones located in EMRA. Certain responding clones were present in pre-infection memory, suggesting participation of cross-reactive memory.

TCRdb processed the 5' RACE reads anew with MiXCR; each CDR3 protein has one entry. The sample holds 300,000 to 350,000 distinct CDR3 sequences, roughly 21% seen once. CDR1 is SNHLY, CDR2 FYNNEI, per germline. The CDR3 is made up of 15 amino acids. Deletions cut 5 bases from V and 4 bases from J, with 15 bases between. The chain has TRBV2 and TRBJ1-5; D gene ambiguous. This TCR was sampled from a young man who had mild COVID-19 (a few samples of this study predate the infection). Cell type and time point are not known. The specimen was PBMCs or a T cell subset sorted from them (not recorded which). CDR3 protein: CASSLDPGTNQPQHF. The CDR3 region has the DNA TGTGCCAGCAGTCTAGACCCGGGAACTAATCAGCCCCAGCATTTT.